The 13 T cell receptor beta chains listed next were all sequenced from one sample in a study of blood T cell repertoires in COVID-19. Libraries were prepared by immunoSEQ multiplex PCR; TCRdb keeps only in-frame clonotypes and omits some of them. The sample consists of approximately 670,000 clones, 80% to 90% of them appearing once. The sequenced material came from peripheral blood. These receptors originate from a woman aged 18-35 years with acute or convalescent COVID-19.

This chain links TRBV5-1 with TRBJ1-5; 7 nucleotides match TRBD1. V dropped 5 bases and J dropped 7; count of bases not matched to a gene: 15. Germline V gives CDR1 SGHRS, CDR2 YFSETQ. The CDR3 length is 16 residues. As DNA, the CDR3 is TGCGCCAGCAGACTAGACCCCGGGACAGCAGGACAGCCCCAGCATTTT. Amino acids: CASRLDPGTAGQPQHF.

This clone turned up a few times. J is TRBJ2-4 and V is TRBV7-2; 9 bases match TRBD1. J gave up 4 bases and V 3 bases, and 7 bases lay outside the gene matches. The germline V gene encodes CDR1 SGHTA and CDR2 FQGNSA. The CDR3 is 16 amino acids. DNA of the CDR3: TGTGCCAGCAGCTTTAGCGGTGGACAGGGGAAAAACATTCAGTACTTC. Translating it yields CASSFSGGQGKNIQYF.

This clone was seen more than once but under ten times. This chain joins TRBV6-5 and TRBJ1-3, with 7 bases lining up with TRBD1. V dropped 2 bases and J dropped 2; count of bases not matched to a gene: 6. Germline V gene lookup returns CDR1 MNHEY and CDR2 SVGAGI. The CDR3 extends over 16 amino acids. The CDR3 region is CASSYRQGVAGNTIYF. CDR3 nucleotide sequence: TGTGCCAGCAGTTACAGGCAGGGGGTCGCTGGAAACACCATATATTTT.

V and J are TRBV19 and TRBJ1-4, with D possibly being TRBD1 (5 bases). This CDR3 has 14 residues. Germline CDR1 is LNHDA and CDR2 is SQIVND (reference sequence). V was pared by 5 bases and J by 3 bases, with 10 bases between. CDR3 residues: CASSFGDSNEKLFF. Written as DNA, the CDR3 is TGTGCCAGTAGTTTCGGGGACTCTAATGAAAAACTGTTTTTT.

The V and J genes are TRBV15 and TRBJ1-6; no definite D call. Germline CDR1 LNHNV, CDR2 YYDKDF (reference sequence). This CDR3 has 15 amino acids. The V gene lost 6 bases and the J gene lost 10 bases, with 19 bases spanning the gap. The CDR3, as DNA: TGTGCCACCAGGGGAGCAATGGGATCCAAGTCACCCCTCCACTTT. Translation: CATRGAMGSKSPLHF.

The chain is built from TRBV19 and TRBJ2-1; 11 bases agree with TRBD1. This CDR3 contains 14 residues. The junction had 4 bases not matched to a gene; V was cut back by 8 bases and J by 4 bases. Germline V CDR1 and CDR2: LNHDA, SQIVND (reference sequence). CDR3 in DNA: TGTGCCAGTGCCGGGACAGGGGGTTACAATGAGCAGTTCTTC. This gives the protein CASAGTGGYNEQFF.

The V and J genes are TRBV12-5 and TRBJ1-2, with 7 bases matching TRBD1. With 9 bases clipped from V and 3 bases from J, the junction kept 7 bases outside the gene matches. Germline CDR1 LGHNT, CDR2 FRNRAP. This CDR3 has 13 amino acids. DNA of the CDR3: TGTGCTAGCGGATTAACAGGGGACTATGGCTACACCTTC. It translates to CASGLTGDYGYTF.

Here the CDR3 DNA reads TGTGCCAGTAGTCCAACGACTACTTCGGAGACCCAGTACTTC. Translated: CASSPTTTSETQYF. The chain links TRBV19 to TRBJ2-5; maybe TRBD2 (5 bases). CDR1 and CDR2 from the germline V gene are LNHDA and SQIVND (reference sequence). The CDR3 is made up of 14 amino acids. With 5 bases removed from V and 5 bases from J, the gap between germline ends came to 15 bases.

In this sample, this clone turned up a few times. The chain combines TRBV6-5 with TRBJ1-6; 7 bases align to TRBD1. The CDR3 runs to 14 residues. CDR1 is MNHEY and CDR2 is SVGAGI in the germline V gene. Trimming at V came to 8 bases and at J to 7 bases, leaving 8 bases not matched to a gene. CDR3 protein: CASRADRDNSPLHF. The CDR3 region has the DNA TGTGCCAGCCGAGCCGACAGGGACAATTCACCCCTCCACTTT.

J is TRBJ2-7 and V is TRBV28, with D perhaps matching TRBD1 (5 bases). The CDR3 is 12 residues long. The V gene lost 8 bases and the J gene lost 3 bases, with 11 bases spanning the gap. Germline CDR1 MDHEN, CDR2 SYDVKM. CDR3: CASHTGSYEQYF. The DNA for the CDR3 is TGTGCCAGCCACACAGGCAGCTACGAGCAGTACTTC. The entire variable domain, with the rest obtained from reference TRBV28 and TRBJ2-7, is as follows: DVKVTQSSRYLVKRTGEKVFLECVQDMDHENMFWYRQDPGLGLRLIYFSYDVKMKEKGDIPEGYSVSREKKERFSLILESASTNQTSMYLCASHTGSYEQYFGPGTRLTVT.

The chain's CDR3 is CASSLRGGKETQYF. CDR3 in DNA: TGCGCCAGCAGCTTGCGGGGGGGCAAAGAGACCCAGTACTTC. The rearrangement uses TRBV4-1 and TRBJ2-5, with 9 bases identical to TRBD2. Per the germline V gene, CDR1 is MGHRA and CDR2 is YSYEKL. The CDR3 extends over 14 amino acids. Trimming cost V 5 bases and J 3 bases; bases outside gene matches: 4.

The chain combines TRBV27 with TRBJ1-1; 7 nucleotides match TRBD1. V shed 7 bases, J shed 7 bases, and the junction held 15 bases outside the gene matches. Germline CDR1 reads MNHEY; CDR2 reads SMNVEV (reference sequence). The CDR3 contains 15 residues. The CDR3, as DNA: TGTGCCAGCACCATGAGAGGGGGCGGCTGGGGTGAAGCTTTCTTT. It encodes CASTMRGGGWGEAFF.

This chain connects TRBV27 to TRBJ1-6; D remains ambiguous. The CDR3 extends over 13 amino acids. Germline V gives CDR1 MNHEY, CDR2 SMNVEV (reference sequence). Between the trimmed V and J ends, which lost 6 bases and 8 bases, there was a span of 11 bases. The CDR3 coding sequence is TGTGCCAGCAGCCTCGAGGTATATTCACCCCTCCACTTT. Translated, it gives CASSLEVYSPLHF.